This T cell receptor (beta chain) emerged from a study of Graves' ophthalmopathy and Graves' hyperthyroidism. Turning to the study itself: The blood sample was drawn at first diagnosis and before any treatment.

The ends were cut back, 3 bases at V and 2 bases at J, with 11 bases in the middle. The CDR3 extends over 14 amino acids. From germline, CDR1 is DFQATT and CDR2 SNEGSKA (reference sequence). TCR beta CDR3 amplification used RNA transcripts. The library came from an HTBI-primed first-round RT-PCR and a second-round multiplex PCR. TCRdb used MiXCR to reprocess the multiplex PCR reads, holding one entry per CDR3 protein. The sample lists over 450,000 distinct CDR3 sequences; over 13% were seen once. In this cohort, patients with other autoimmune diseases, uncontrolled infections, pregnancy or lactation were excluded. A remark on this clonotype: Its antigen is as yet unknown.

Study-wide findings and caveats: Using a 13-signature model, the authors split ophthalmopathy from stable hyperthyroidism, with approximately 88% sensitivity and 81.08% specificity. Most expanded thyroid clonotypes above 0.001 frequency also appeared in blood.

This rearrangement joins TRBV20-1 to TRBJ1-5; TRBD1 is a possible D gene (5 bases). The source of this sequence is a woman in her 30s with Graves' ophthalmopathy. Input material: blood. CDR3 protein: CSASRTSGNQPQHF. DNA of the CDR3: TGCAGTGCTAGCCGGACATCTGGCAATCAGCCCCAGCATTTT.